This TCR beta chain was captured in a study of a mutant IDH1 vaccine in newly diagnosed glioma. The overall study: With temozolomide cycles, or 4-6 weeks after radiotherapy alone, vaccination was started. Visit V12 was scheduled at week 35 and visit V13 at week 47. Antecedent treatment encompassed radiotherapy, temozolomide, or their combination; the majority received both.

Clones were read by immunoSEQ multiplex PCR, and TCRdb kept only the in-frame ones, dropping some. The repertoire includes about 94,000 clones, around 92% of them detected once, and approximately 0.8% sits in the top ten. Germline-derived CDR1 and CDR2 are SGHVS and FNYEAQ. Trimming shortened V by 0 bases and J by 7 bases, and 10 bases separated the two germline ends. The CDR3 has 13 amino acids. Time point here: week 47, end of study. The investigators gave 300 ug of mutant IDH1 20-mer peptide in each vaccine dose, together with topical imiquimod. Points on this clone: Its antigen is still unknown.

The input for sequencing was PBMCs, taken from a glioma patient whose treatment included an IDH1 peptide vaccine. This sequence joins TRBV7-6 and TRBJ2-7; D perhaps matches TRBD1 (5 bases). The receptor was isolated from a woman between 50 and 59 years old with glioma. Here the CDR3 DNA reads TGTGCCAGCAGCTTAGCTCAGGGTTCTGAGCAGTACTTC. It yields the protein CASSLAQGSEQYF.